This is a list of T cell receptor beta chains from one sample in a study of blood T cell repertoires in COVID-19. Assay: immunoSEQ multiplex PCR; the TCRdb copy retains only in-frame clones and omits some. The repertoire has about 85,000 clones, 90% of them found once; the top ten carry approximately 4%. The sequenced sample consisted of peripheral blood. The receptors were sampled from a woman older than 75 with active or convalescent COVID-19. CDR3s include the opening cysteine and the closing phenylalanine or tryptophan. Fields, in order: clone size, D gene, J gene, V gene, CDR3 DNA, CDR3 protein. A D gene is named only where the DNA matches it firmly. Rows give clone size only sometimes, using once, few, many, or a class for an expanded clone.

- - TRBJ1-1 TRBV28 TGTGCCAGCAGTCCCCAGGGACTGACCATGAACACTGAAGCTTTCTTT CASSPQGLTMNTEAFF
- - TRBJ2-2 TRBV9 TGTGCCAGCAACACCTACGGGAGCATACAAACCGGGGAGCTGTTTTTT CASNTYGSIQTGELFF
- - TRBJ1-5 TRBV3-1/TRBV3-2 TGTGCCAGCAGCCAAGGGGGGGTCCGGGACCGTAATCAGCCCCAGCATTTT CASSQGGVRDRNQPQHF
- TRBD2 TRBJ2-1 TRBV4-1 TGCGCCAGCAGCCAAGTTCCCCCCTCAGCTTCGGGAGGGCCCTTCAATGAGCAGTTCTTC CASSQVPPSASGGPFNEQFF
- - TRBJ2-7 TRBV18 TGTGCCAGCTCTTCCGGGACCTACGAGCAGTACTTC CASSSGTYEQYF
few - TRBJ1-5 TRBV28 TGTGCCAGCAGTAGACAGGGCAATCAGCCCCAGCATTTT CASSRQGNQPQHF
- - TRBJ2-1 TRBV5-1 TGCGCCAGCAGCTCGGGGGGCGGGGCCAAGCAGTTCTTC CASSSGGGAKQFF
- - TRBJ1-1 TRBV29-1 TGCAGCGTTGTAAGTCCCGGGGGAGGCACTGAAGCTTTCTTT CSVVSPGGGTEAFF
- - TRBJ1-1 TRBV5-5 TGTGCCAGCAGCTTTGCCGACAGGAACACTGAAGCTTTCTTT CASSFADRNTEAFF
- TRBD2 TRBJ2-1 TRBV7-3 TGTGCCAGCAGCTTGGGAACTAGCGGGGGCTACAATGAGCAGTTCTTC CASSLGTSGGYNEQFF
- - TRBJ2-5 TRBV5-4 TGTGCCAGCAGCCCGGGCGGGAAGGTACAAGAGACCCAGTACTTC CASSPGGKVQETQYF
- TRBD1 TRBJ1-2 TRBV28 TGTGCCAGCAGTTCAATTTCCGGGACAGTAACTGACTACACCTTC CASSSISGTVTDYTF
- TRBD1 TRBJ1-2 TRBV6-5 TGTGCCAGCAGCAATGCAGGGGGCGCGGGTTACACCTTC CASSNAGGAGYTF
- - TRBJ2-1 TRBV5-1 TGCGCCAGCAGCTTGGAGCTCTACAATGAGCAGTTCTTC CASSLELYNEQFF
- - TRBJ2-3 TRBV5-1 TGCGCCAGCAGCTTGATTGGGGCGGGCACAGATACGCAGTATTTT CASSLIGAGTDTQYF
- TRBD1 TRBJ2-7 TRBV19 TGTGCCAGTAGACCCAGGACAGGGGCAGGGTACGAGCAGTACTTC CASRPRTGAGYEQYF
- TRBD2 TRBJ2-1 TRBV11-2 TGTGCCAGCAGCTTAGGACTAGCGGGAGAATACAATGAGCAGTTCTTC CASSLGLAGEYNEQFF
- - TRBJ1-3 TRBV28 TGTGCCACCACCCGTGGCACCAACTCTGGAAACACCATATATTTT CATTRGTNSGNTIYF
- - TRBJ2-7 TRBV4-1 TGCGCCAGCAGCCCCTTCGCAGGGCCCTCCTACGAGCAGTACTTC CASSPFAGPSYEQYF
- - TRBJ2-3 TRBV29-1 TGCAGCGTTGAAGAGGTAGGGGGAAGGACAGATACGCAGTATTTT CSVEEVGGRTDTQYF
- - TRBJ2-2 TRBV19 TGTGCCTGCAACAGGGAAGGGGCCACCGGGGAGCTGTTTTTT CACNREGATGELFF
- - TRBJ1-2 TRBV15 TGTGCCACCAGCAGAGATGGGGGGGATGGCTACACCTTC CATSRDGGDGYTF
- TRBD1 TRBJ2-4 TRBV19 TGTGCCAGTAGTTCTCTCGACAGGGTTGGAGTCAAAAACATTCAGTACTTC CASSSLDRVGVKNIQYF
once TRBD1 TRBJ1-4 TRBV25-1 TGTGCCAGCAGTCTTCCAGGGGGATTAAGTGAAAAACTGTTTTTT CASSLPGGLSEKLFF
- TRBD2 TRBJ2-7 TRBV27 TGTGCCAGCAGTTCCTCCCCAGGGACTAGCGGGAGTCTCGCCTACGAGCAGTACTTC CASSSSPGTSGSLAYEQYF
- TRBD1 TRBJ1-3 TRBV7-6 TGTGCCAGCAGCTTAGGACAGGGCGGTGGAAACACCATATATTTT CASSLGQGGGNTIYF
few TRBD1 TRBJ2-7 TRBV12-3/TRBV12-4 TGTGCCAGCAGTAACCGGGACAGGAACGAGCAGTACTTC CASSNRDRNEQYF